A selection of T cell receptor beta chains follows, all from one sample in a study of brain T cells in children with intractable seizures. The table came from immunoSEQ multiplex PCR; TCRdb's copy has only in-frame clones and leaves some out. The repertoire holds about 320,000 clones, with about 93% as singletons. The sequenced sample was peripheral blood, obtained less than 6 months after surgery. The receptors were sampled from a boy younger than two with tuberous sclerosis and intractable seizures. Both conserved end residues are part of each CDR3. A D gene is named only where the DNA matches it firmly. Expanded clones are given a class, and other clones once, few, many or no size at all.

v_gene,d_gene,j_gene,abundance,CDR3nt,CDR3aa
TRBV6-1,TRBD1,TRBJ2-2,.,TGTGCCAGCAGTGAAGATGGGGCTGGGACAGGGGTTAAGCGGTTGAACACCGGGGAGCTGTTTTTT,CASSEDGAGTGVKRLNTGELFF
TRBV27,TRBD1,TRBJ1-6,.,TGTGCCAGCAGAATAGAAAACGCGATTAAGGACAGGGTCGTTAATTCACCCCTCCACTTT,CASRIENAIKDRVVNSPLHF
TRBV21-1,.,TRBJ1-2,.,TGTGCCAGCAGCACTCAGACAGGGAAGGTTGGCTACACCTTC,CASSTQTGKVGYTF
TRBV24-1,TRBD1,TRBJ1-1,.,TGTGCCACCACCAAACAGGGGATGAACACTGAAGCTTTCTTT,CATTKQGMNTEAFF
TRBV6-6,.,TRBJ1-6,.,TGTGCCAGCAGTTACAGGGGCGGATATAATTCACCCCTCCACTTT,CASSYRGGYNSPLHF
TRBV19,.,TRBJ1-1,once,TGTGCCAGTAGCCCGAGACACATCAGGAACACTGAAGCTTTCTTT,CASSPRHIRNTEAFF
TRBV5-4,.,TRBJ1-2,.,TGTGCCAGCAGCTTGGATGGCGGTGACTATGGCTACACCTTC,CASSLDGGDYGYTF
TRBV2,.,TRBJ2-7,.,TGTGCCAGCAGTGAGCGGACAAGGAGCTCCTACGAGCAGTACTTC,CASSERTRSSYEQYF
TRBV9,.,TRBJ2-1,.,TGTGCCAGCAGCGTAGGGGTTGCGGGAAACAATGAGCAGTTCTTC,CASSVGVAGNNEQFF
TRBV30,TRBD1,TRBJ1-6,.,TGTGCCTGCGGGACAGGGTTGAATTCACCCCTCCACTTT,CACGTGLNSPLHF
TRBV6-5,.,TRBJ1-1,once,TGTGCCAGCAGTTACACTTACACGAACACTGAAGCTTTCTTT,CASSYTYTNTEAFF
TRBV7-9,.,TRBJ1-2,.,TGTGCCAGCAGCTTAGCGATAATCCTCTGGGGCTACACCTTC,CASSLAIILWGYTF
TRBV19,.,TRBJ2-1,.,TGTGCCAGTAGTATAAGCGGAGATTACAATGAGCAGTTCTTC,CASSISGDYNEQFF
TRBV20-1,.,TRBJ1-2,.,TGCAGTGCTAGTTTGGCCGAAACCGCCGCGGGCTATGGCTACACCTTC,CSASLAETAAGYGYTF
TRBV7-3,.,TRBJ2-5,.,TGTGCCAGCAGCTCGACGGCCTCAGAGACCCAGTACTTC,CASSSTASETQYF
TRBV6-4,TRBD2,TRBJ2-1,.,TGTGCCAGCAGTGAGGGACTAGCGGGAGGCAATGAGCAGTTCTTC,CASSEGLAGGNEQFF
TRBV7-3,TRBD2,TRBJ2-1,.,TGTGCCAGCAAAAAGACTAGCGGGAGGAATGAGCAGTTCTTC,CASKKTSGRNEQFF
TRBV2,.,TRBJ1-1,.,TGTGCCAGCAGTGATTGGGTGGCCACTGAAGCTTTCTTT,CASSDWVATEAFF
TRBV11-3,.,TRBJ2-7,.,TGTGCCAGCAGCTTGGACACGCAGTACTACGAGCAGTACTTC,CASSLDTQYYEQYF
TRBV7-9,TRBD1,TRBJ2-7,.,TGTGCCAGCTCAACGGGGAGACAGGGCACCTACGAGCAGTACTTC,CASSTGRQGTYEQYF
TRBV6-5,TRBD1,TRBJ2-7,.,TGTGCCAGCAGTAACTCCGGGACAGGTGCCTACGAGCAGTACTTC,CASSNSGTGAYEQYF
TRBV7-2,TRBD2,TRBJ2-3,many,TGTGCCAGCAGCTTGCAAGCGGGAGCTACGACAGATACGCAGTATTTT,CASSLQAGATTDTQYF
TRBV19,.,TRBJ1-4,.,TGTGCCAGTCCTGGGGCCGGGCATAATGAAAAACTGTTTTTT,CASPGAGHNEKLFF
TRBV5-1,.,TRBJ1-2,.,TGCGCCAGCAGCAAACTCCCAGACAGTTTCAACTATGGCTACACCTTC,CASSKLPDSFNYGYTF
TRBV18,TRBD2,TRBJ2-3,.,TGTGCCAGCTCACCACCGGGACTAGCGGGCACAGATACGCAGTATTTT,CASSPPGLAGTDTQYF
TRBV6-5,.,TRBJ2-7,.,TGTGCCAGCGCTGTGAGCCAAAATCTCTACGAGCAGTACTTC,CASAVSQNLYEQYF
TRBV27,.,TRBJ2-3,.,TGTGCCAGCAGTAATCGACTCCCAGGGGCAGATACGCAGTATTTT,CASSNRLPGADTQYF
TRBV30,.,TRBJ2-4,.,TGTGCCTGGACTAGCAGGGGTGGGGACATTCAGTACTTC,CAWTSRGGDIQYF
TRBV5-6,TRBD2,TRBJ2-1,.,TGTGCCAGCAGCTTGCCACCGGGACTAGCGGATAATGAGCAGTTCTTC,CASSLPPGLADNEQFF
TRBV5-1,.,TRBJ2-1,few,TGCGCCAGCAGCCACCAGGGGGGAATCGATGAGCAGTTCTTC,CASSHQGGIDEQFF
TRBV30,.,TRBJ1-4,.,TGTGCCTGGGCTGCATCTCCAACTAATGAAAAACTGTTTTTT,CAWAASPTNEKLFF
TRBV30,.,TRBJ1-1,.,TGTGCCTGGAGTGTAGTTAAACAGGGTGAAGCTTTCTTT,CAWSVVKQGEAFF
TRBV28,.,TRBJ2-1,.,TGTGCCAGCAGCGTAAGAACCAGCTCCTACAATGAGCAGTTCTTC,CASSVRTSSYNEQFF
TRBV2,.,TRBJ2-5,.,TGTGCCAGCATGAGGGGCCCCCAAGAGACCCAGTACTTC,CASMRGPQETQYF
TRBV2,.,TRBJ1-1,once,TGTGCCAGCACTCTTGGTCAGAACACTGAAGCTTTCTTT,CASTLGQNTEAFF
TRBV7-9,TRBD2,TRBJ2-1,.,TGTGCCAGCAGCTTAAGAGCGGGAGACGGCCGCTGGGATGAGCAGTTCTTC,CASSLRAGDGRWDEQFF
TRBV24-1,.,TRBJ2-7,.,TGTGCCACCAGTGAAGCCGGATCCTACGAGCAGTACTTC,CATSEAGSYEQYF
TRBV7-2,.,TRBJ1-2,.,TGTGCCAGCAGCCCATATATATCAGGGCCCTCTGGCTACACCTTC,CASSPYISGPSGYTF
TRBV30,.,TRBJ1-4,.,TGTGCCTGGAGTGTATGGGCGGATGAAAAACTGTTTTTT,CAWSVWADEKLFF
TRBV4-1,.,TRBJ1-5,.,TGCGCCAGCAGCCAAGCACTCAATCAGCCCCAGCATTTT,CASSQALNQPQHF
TRBV9,.,TRBJ2-7,.,TGTGCCAGCAGCCCCCTTGCAGGCGTATACGAGCAGTACTTC,CASSPLAGVYEQYF
TRBV5-4,.,TRBJ2-5,.,TGTGCCAGCAGCCACCATTCGGGGTCCCTGGAGACCCAGTACTTC,CASSHHSGSLETQYF
TRBV19,.,TRBJ1-1,few,TGTGCCAGTAGTATAGACAGGGTCTCTGAAGCTTTCTTT,CASSIDRVSEAFF
TRBV3-1/TRBV3-2,.,TRBJ1-1,.,TGTGCCAGCAGCCGGGACACTACCATGAACACTGAAGCTTTCTTT,CASSRDTTMNTEAFF
TRBV30,.,TRBJ2-2,few,TGTGCCTGGAGTGTGGACACGATCACCGGGGAGCTGTTTTTT,CAWSVDTITGELFF
TRBV3-1/TRBV3-2,.,TRBJ1-2,.,TGTGCCAGCAGCCAAGGGGCGACCAGGGGCGCCTATGGCTACACCTTC,CASSQGATRGAYGYTF
TRBV6-5,.,TRBJ2-1,.,TGTGCCAGCAGTTACCTCGGGACTAATGAGCAGTTCTTC,CASSYLGTNEQFF
TRBV7-2,.,TRBJ2-5,.,TGTGCCAGCAGCTTAAGTCTAGACAGGAGACAAGAGACCCAGTACTTC,CASSLSLDRRQETQYF
TRBV27,.,TRBJ2-5,few,TGTGCCCGAAACGCACGGGGACAGACCCAGTACTTC,CARNARGQTQYF
TRBV25-1,TRBD2,TRBJ2-3,.,TGTGCCAGCAGTGAACTGGGGCGGGAGGGCCCTGGAGATACGCAGTATTTT,CASSELGREGPGDTQYF
TRBV19,TRBD1,TRBJ2-4,.,TGTGCCAGTAGTGTGACAGGGCCCATTAGAGCCAAAAACATTCAGTACTTC,CASSVTGPIRAKNIQYF